This entry describes one TCR beta chain. Its antigen remains unidentified. The CDR3 runs to 14 residues. The ends were cut back, 7 bases at V and 6 bases at J, with 16 bases in the middle. Germline V gene sequence: CDR1 MNHEY, CDR2 SVGAGI. This specimen comes from a study of T cell responses to AZD1222 COVID-19 vaccine. Study-wide points: Reportedly, nearly half of unique spike TCRs recognized epitopes outside B.1.351/B.1.1.7 mutations. White British donors predominated, females outnumbered males, and clonal diversity was possibly underestimated. Repertoire sampling was restricted to post-peak T cell response timepoints. Across the whole spike, CD4 TCRs peaked at regions 160-218 and 743-854.

Assay used: immunoSEQ multiplex PCR; TCRdb lists only in-frame clones, some missing. The table lists tens of thousands of clones, about 80% of them singletons. V gene TRBV6-5 combines with J gene TRBJ2-1; D gene ambiguous. The receptor comes from an adult who received the MenACWY meningococcal vaccine as a control. This specimen was peripheral blood, taken 28 days after the second dose of the MenACWY control vaccine. DNA for the CDR3: TGTGCCAGCACCCCGGGCCCGTCCAGCAATGAGCAGTTCTTC. Amino acids: CASTPGPSSNEQFF.